The entry below gives a single TCR beta chain sequence along with its context. Antigen unknown. The CDR3 loop spans 19 amino acids. Germline CDR1 is MGHRA and CDR2 is YSYEKL. Trimming removed 3 bases from V and 2 bases from J; junction bases left unmatched: 18. The sample comes from a study of T cell responses to AZD1222 COVID-19 vaccine. Notes on the study in general: Spike as a whole was targeted by vaccine-associated CD4 TCRs, dominant at 160-218 and 743-854. Donors were mostly white British, more females; clonal diversity possibly underestimated. Reports say nearly half of spike-specific TCRs go after unmutated variant regions.

Profiled with immunoSEQ multiplex PCR; TCRdb holds only in-frame clones, not every one. The sample includes over 95,000 clones, 85% to 95% seen only once; the top ten take roughly 13%. The TCR originated in an adult in good health. The chain combines TRBV4-1 with TRBJ2-7; 8 bases are a match to TRBD2. The specimen was peripheral blood, collected on day 0 of AZD1222 vaccination. This chain's CDR3 is CASSHKIQGWQRETYEQYF. The CDR3 DNA sequence: TGCGCCAGCAGCCACAAGATTCAAGGGTGGCAGCGGGAGACCTACGAGCAGTACTTC.